This T cell receptor (beta chain) was identified during a study of graft-versus-host responses after intestinal transplantation (TCRdb year 2021). Background on the whole study: The transplants that recipients got were multivisceral, liver-intestinal, or isolated intestinal. Anti-thymocyte globulin induction was given to all recipients, followed by maintenance tacrolimus and steroids for 2 to 3 years. After intestinal transplantation, graft-versus-host and host-versus-graft alloreactive T cell clones in the graft, circulation and bone marrow were tracked using bulk TCR-beta CDR3 sequencing. Alloreactive clones were identified by sequencing pre-transplant mixed lymphocyte reaction products and comparing them with unstimulated pre-transplant donor and recipient T cells. The cohort enrolled some 25 intestinal transplant recipients including one retransplant, and a few patients lacking pretransplant specimens were excluded. A peak of at least 4% donor T cells among recipient peripheral blood mononuclear cells was the definition used for donor T cell macrochimerism. Instead of going to the commercial service, samples from a few later patients were sequenced in-house on an Illumina MiSeq and processed with MiXCR.

Libraries were constructed by the immunoSEQ multiplex PCR assay. For most patients, genomic DNA was isolated using the Qiagen DNeasy Blood and Tissue Kit and was shipped frozen to Adaptive Biotechnologies for TCR sequencing. For most patients, high-throughput TCR-beta CDR3 sequencing of genomic DNA was performed by Adaptive Biotechnologies. The study's own analysis went as follows. TCR sequencing data for some 19 patients were retrieved from Adaptive's ImmunoSEQ software; three other patients were processed with MiXCR and VDJtools. To correct CD4 versus CD8 sorting errors, sequences present in both subsets at a frequency ratio below 5:1 were removed. CDR3 nucleotide sequences shared by donor and recipient were removed because the origin of these sequences could not be assigned. To count as alloreactive, a clone needed at least 2-fold expansion over unstimulated cells and a minimum CFSE-low frequency of 0.002% (template counts) or 0.001% (read counts). Clones were considered mappable if detected in sequenced pre-transplant spleen, lymph node, or MLR CFSE-low populations of the donor or recipient. Cumulative frequency of alloreactive clones was calculated as a percentage of all sequences weighted by copy number. In its TCRdb copy, this immuneACCESS table keeps in-frame sequences only and misses some clones. Where compared with another copy, unresolved V genes explain less than half of these, and the others have no known cause. The V and J calls and the clone size are those of that table, but D and trimming were determined from the DNA. The sample data list some 150,000 clones, and about 90% of these were observed just once. The ten biggest clones cover about 0.19% of the sample.

Results and caveats for the whole study, not just this receptor: High GvH to HvG T cell clonal ratios were observed in the allografts of patients with donor T cell macrochimerism. Conclusions were limited by the relatively low number and heterogeneity of intestinal transplant patients. Early after transplant, peak levels of circulating GvH clones were associated with declines in HvG clones. GvH clones were detected in recipient bone marrow, and some of these GvH clones were observed earlier in ileal mucosa or blood, consistent with an intestinal mucosal origin.

Worth noting for this clone: What antigen it recognizes has not been identified. No much larger clone exists at a distance of one base, and base qualities are not known.

What this sample's time point label stands for: cells obtained before transplantation from donor or recipient. CD3+CD4+ and CD3+CD8+ populations were FACS-sorted from unstimulated pre-transplant donor and recipient cells taken from spleen or lymph nodes. CDR1 and CDR2 are drawn from the germline V gene (reference sequence): SEHNR, FQNEAQ. V is pruned by 5 bases and J by 8 bases, leaving 17 bases of the junction without a gene match. Reading from cysteine to phenylalanine, the CDR3 counts 16 amino acids. Solely the CDR3 DNA is kept, with 48 bases framed from the first base. The origin of this receptor is a human donor who received an intestinal transplant. The source was unstimulated CD4+ T cells sorted from spleen or lymph node cells, collected before intestinal transplant. Here the chain combines TRBV7-9 and TRBJ2-7, and 8 junctional nucleotides match TRBD2. The CDR3 corresponds to CASSERGGGVPKKQYF. The base sequence is TGTGCCAGCAGCGAACGGGGGGGAGGGGTCCCCAAGAAGCAGTACTTC.